These 19 T cell receptor beta chains share one sample of origin, sequenced in a study of response to subunit inactivated influenza vaccine. MiXCR, applied by TCRdb to the RT-PCR reads, yields one record per CDR3 protein. The sample lists about 700,000 distinct CDR3 sequences; approximately 14% were seen once. This specimen consisted of PBMCs from blood, obtained 14 days before vaccination. These receptors were collected from a man aged 50 to 59 who received an inactivated influenza vaccine.

This clonotype has a handful of counts. This rearrangement joins TRBV27 to TRBJ1-1; the D gene is possibly TRBD1 (5 bases). The CDR3 sequence is 16 residues long. The germline V and J ends were trimmed by 4 bases and 4 bases, with 19 bases remaining between them. Germline CDR1 reads MNHEY; CDR2 reads SMNVEV (reference sequence). The CDR3 here is CASSYYKVSGPTEAFF. DNA of the CDR3: TGTGCCAGCAGTTATTATAAGGTATCGGGGCCCACTGAAGCTTTCTTT.

This clonotype was counted many times. The rearrangement joins TRBV7-9 to TRBJ2-1, with 9 bases matching TRBD2. With 4 bases clipped from V and 1 base from J, the junction kept 2 bases outside the gene matches. Germline V gene lookup returns CDR1 SEHNR and CDR2 FQNEAQ (reference sequence). This CDR3 region has 15 residues. DNA for the CDR3: TGTGCCAGCAGCTACACTAGCGGGTCCTACAATGAGCAGTTCTTC. Amino acid sequence: CASSYTSGSYNEQFF.

The chain joins TRBV4-1 to TRBJ2-7; D is ambiguous. CDR3 size: 15 residues. Trimming took off 1 base at V and 5 bases at J, with 15 bases between the two ends. Germline-derived CDR1 and CDR2 are MGHRA and YSYEKL. CDR3 region: CASSQGPGRRNEQYF. Written as DNA, the CDR3 is TGCGCCAGCAGCCAAGGCCCAGGTCGGCGGAACGAGCAGTACTTC.

This clonotype was detected ten times or more. The chain combines TRBV20-1 with TRBJ2-1, with TRBD2 identical over 11 bases. CDR3 length: 15 amino acids. CDR1 and CDR2 from the germline V gene are DFQATT and SNEGSKA (reference sequence). V shed 5 bases, J shed 5 bases, and the junction held 8 bases outside the gene matches. CDR3 DNA: TGCAGTGCTCGACTCATGACTAGCGGGAACAATGAGCAGTTCTTC. Its translation is CSARLMTSGNNEQFF.

This clonotype occurred a few times. The chain is built from TRBV4-3 and TRBJ2-3, with D possibly TRBD2 on 6 matching bases. Germline V lookup: CDR1 LGHNA, CDR2 YSLEER. The CDR3 has 15 amino acids. Trimming left V 2 bases short and J 0 bases short, with 9 bases between. CDR3 protein: CASSQLATSTDTQYF. CDR3 sequence (DNA): TGCGCCAGCAGCCAACTAGCGACTAGCACAGATACGCAGTATTTT.

At least ten counts were recorded for this clonotype. J is TRBJ2-3 and V is TRBV10-3, with 9 nucleotides matching TRBD2. Germline V gene data show CDR1 as ENHRY and CDR2 as SYGVKD. Trimming cost V 2 bases and J 2 bases; bases outside gene matches: 8. The CDR3 has 17 residues. DNA of the CDR3: TGTGCCATCAGTGAGACTCCAGCGGGAGGATCCACAGATACGCAGTATTTT. The encoded protein is CAISETPAGGSTDTQYF.

In its sample, this clonotype was seen a few times. The chain carries TRBV3-1 and TRBJ2-3; 7 nucleotides align to TRBD2. Germline V gene data show CDR1 as LGHDT and CDR2 as YNNKEL (reference sequence). The CDR3 is made up of 16 amino acids. V was clipped by 2 bases and J by 1 base; unmatched bases: 6. CDR3 coding DNA: TGTGCCAGCAGCCAACAAGCCAGCGGGGGCACAGATACGCAGTATTTT. This codes for CASSQQASGGTDTQYF.

This clonotype was picked up a small number of times. The gene calls are TRBV7-2 and TRBJ2-5; either TRBD1 or TRBD2 may supply D (6 bases each). Deletions cut 5 bases from V and 2 bases from J, with 18 bases between. The CDR3 sequence is 16 residues long. Germline V gene lookup returns CDR1 SGHTA and CDR2 FQGNSA. CDR3 DNA sequence: TGTGCCAGCAGCGCAAACAGGGTCGGAGGGCAAGAGACCCAGTACTTC. This translates into CASSANRVGGQETQYF.

CDR3 residues: CSVGNLGDTEAFF. CDR3 DNA sequence: TGCAGCGTCGGAAACCTAGGGGACACTGAAGCTTTCTTT. The genes are TRBV29-1 and TRBJ1-1; maybe TRBD1 (5 bases). Trimming shortened V by 6 bases and J by 3 bases, and 14 bases separated the two germline ends. Germline values: CDR1 SQVTM, CDR2 ANQGSEA. CDR3 size: 13 residues.

CDR3 in DNA: TGCAGTGCTGCCACCGGGACTAGCACAGATACGCAGTATTTT. It yields the protein CSAATGTSTDTQYF. The chain joins TRBV20-1 to TRBJ2-3; TRBD2 is a possible D gene (6 bases). The V end was cut by 5 bases, the J end by 0 bases, with 12 bases between. The germline gives CDR1 DFQATT, CDR2 SNEGSKA (reference sequence). The CDR3 covers 14 residues.

This chain connects TRBV7-6 to TRBJ2-7; TRBD1 agrees at 8 bases. With 5 bases clipped from V and 0 bases from J, the junction kept 6 bases outside the gene matches. The CDR3 is 15 residues long. Germline V lookup: CDR1 SGHVS, CDR2 FNYEAQ. DNA for the CDR3: TGTGCCAGCAGCAAGACAGGGGACACCTCCTACGAGCAGTACTTC. Residues: CASSKTGDTSYEQYF.

In its sample, this clonotype was seen many times. This CDR3 is CSAADIAYGYTF. The CDR3, as DNA: TGCAGTGCCGCCGACATAGCCTATGGCTACACCTTC. V gene TRBV20-1 combines with J gene TRBJ1-2; D is unresolved. Per germline, CDR1 DFQATT and CDR2 SNEGSKA (reference sequence). Trimming cost V 6 bases and J 4 bases, with 12 bases left between them. The CDR3 consists of 12 residues.

J is TRBJ2-4 and V is TRBV11-2; no reliable D call. Germline V gene data show CDR1 as SGHAT and CDR2 as FQNNGV. The CDR3 contains 15 residues. The V end lost 5 bases, the J end lost 0 bases, and 11 bases lay between the germline ends. The DNA of the CDR3 is TGTGCCAGCAGCGCCGCGGTTCTAGCCAAAAACATTCAGTACTTC. It yields the protein CASSAAVLAKNIQYF.

The table lists this clonotype with a few counts. The chain carries TRBV3-1 and TRBJ2-7; no reliable D call. This CDR3 contains 13 residues. Trimming removed 2 bases at V and 2 bases at J, with 7 bases between. Germline-derived CDR1 and CDR2 are LGHDT and YNNKEL (reference sequence). The CDR3 region is CASSQLAPYEQYF. In DNA, the CDR3 is TGTGCCAGCAGCCAACTGGCACCCTACGAGCAGTACTTC.

This clonotype was seen many times. The chain employs TRBV2 and TRBJ2-1, with 13 bases lining up with TRBD2. The V gene's germline CDR1 is SNHLY and CDR2 FYNNEI. Trimming cost V 8 bases and J 8 bases; bases outside gene matches: 6. The CDR3 length is 14 residues. The CDR3 reads CASVRTSGSHEQFF. CDR3 DNA: TGTGCCAGCGTCAGGACTAGCGGGAGCCATGAGCAGTTCTTC. The full variable domain, rest sourced from reference TRBV2 and TRBJ2-1, is EPEVTQTPSHQVTQMGQEVILRCVPISNHLYFYWYRQILGQKVEFLVSFYNNEISEKSEIFDDQFSVERPDGSNFTLKIRSTKLEDSAMYFCASVRTSGSHEQFFGPGTRLTVL.

The genes are TRBV15 and TRBJ2-2, with 7 bases fitting TRBD2. Germline-derived CDR1 and CDR2 are LNHNV and YYDKDF (reference sequence). CDR3 size: 17 residues. J gave up 1 base and V 0 bases, and 5 bases lay outside the gene matches. The CDR3 region has the DNA TGTGCCACCAGCAGAGAAGGGCTAGCGGAGAACACCGGGGAGCTGTTTTTT. It yields the protein CATSREGLAENTGELFF.

This clonotype was found a few times. The chain combines TRBV10-1 with TRBJ2-7; 7 bases agree with TRBD1. The germline gives CDR1 WNHNN, CDR2 SYGVQD (reference sequence). The CDR3 runs to 13 residues. V dropped 8 bases and J dropped 6; count of bases not matched to a gene: 10. The CDR3 region has the DNA TGCGCCAGCTCGACAGGGTCCCTGCTCGAGCAGTACTTC. The encoded protein is CASSTGSLLEQYF.

The chain recombines TRBV6-2 or TRBV6-3 with TRBJ2-7; D is ambiguous. Deletions cut 2 bases from V and 5 bases from J, with 16 bases between. The germline gives CDR1 MNHEY, CDR2 SVGEGT. The CDR3 is 15 amino acids. The CDR3 DNA reads TGTGCCAGCAGTTACCTGACCGTTCAGCCGCACGAGCAGTACTTC. Its translation is CASSYLTVQPHEQYF.

This clonotype appeared many times. The rearrangement links TRBV5-1 to TRBJ2-2; possible D gene TRBD2, 5 bases. Germline lookup yields CDR1 SGHRS and CDR2 YFSETQ. V was shortened by 0 bases and J by 6 bases, with 9 bases between the two germline ends. This CDR3 region has 14 residues. CDR3 sequence (DNA): TGCGCCAGCAGCTTGGAGCGGAGCTCCGGGGAGCTGTTTTTT. It yields the protein CASSLERSSGELFF.